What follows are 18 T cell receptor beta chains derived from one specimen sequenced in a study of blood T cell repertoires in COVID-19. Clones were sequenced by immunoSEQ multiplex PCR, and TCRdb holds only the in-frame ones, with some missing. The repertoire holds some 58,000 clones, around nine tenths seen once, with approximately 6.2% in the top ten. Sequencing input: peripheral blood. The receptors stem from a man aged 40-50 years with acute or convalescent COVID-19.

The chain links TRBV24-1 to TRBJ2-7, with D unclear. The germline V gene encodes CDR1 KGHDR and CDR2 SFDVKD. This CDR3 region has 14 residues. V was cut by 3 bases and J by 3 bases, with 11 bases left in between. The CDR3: CATSDTRTVYEQYF. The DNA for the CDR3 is TGTGCCACCAGTGATACCCGAACGGTCTACGAGCAGTACTTC.

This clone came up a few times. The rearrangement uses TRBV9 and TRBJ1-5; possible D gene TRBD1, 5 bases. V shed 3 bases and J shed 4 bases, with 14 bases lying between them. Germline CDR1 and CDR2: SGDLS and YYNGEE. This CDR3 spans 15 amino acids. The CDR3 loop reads CASSAADSPNQPQHF. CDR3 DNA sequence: TGTGCCAGCAGCGCGGCCGACAGCCCTAATCAGCCCCAGCATTTT.

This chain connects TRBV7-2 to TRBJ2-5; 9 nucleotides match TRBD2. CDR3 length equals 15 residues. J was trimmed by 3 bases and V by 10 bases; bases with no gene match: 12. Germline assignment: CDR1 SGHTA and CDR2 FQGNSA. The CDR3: CATNPTLAGKETQYF. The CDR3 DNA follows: TGTGCCACCAACCCCACCCTAGCGGGGAAAGAGACCCAGTACTTC.

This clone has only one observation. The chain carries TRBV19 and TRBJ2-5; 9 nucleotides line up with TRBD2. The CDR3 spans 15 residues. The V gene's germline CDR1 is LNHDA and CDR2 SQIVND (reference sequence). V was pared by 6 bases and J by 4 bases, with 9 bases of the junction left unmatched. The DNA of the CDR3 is TGTGCCAGTAGCCCCGCAGCGGGAGGCGCAGAGACCCAGTACTTC. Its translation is CASSPAAGGAETQYF.

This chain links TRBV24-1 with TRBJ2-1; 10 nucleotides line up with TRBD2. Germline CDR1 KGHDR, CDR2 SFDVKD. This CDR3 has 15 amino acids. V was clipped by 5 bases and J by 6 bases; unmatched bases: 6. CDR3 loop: CATSGRAGGSNEQFF. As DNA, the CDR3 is TGTGCCACCAGTGGACGAGCGGGAGGGTCCAATGAGCAGTTCTTC.

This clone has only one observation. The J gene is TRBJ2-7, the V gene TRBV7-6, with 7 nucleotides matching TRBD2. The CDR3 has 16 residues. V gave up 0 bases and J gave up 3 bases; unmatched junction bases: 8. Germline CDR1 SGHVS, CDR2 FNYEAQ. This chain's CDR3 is CASSLAGGKANYEQYF. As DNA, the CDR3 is TGTGCCAGCAGCTTAGCGGGGGGGAAGGCGAACTACGAGCAGTACTTC. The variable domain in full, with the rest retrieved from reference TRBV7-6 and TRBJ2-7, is GAGVSQSPRYKVTKRGQDVALRCDPISGHVSLYWYRQALGQGPEFLTYFNYEAQQDKSGLPNDRFSAERPEGSISTLTIQRTEQRDSAMYRCASSLAGGKANYEQYFGPGTRLTVT.

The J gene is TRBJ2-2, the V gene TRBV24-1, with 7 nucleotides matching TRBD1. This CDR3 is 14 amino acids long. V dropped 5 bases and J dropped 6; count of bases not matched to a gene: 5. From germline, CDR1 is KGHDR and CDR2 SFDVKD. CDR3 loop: CATSGYQGAGELFF. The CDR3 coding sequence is TGTGCCACCAGTGGCTACCAGGGGGCCGGGGAGCTGTTTTTT.

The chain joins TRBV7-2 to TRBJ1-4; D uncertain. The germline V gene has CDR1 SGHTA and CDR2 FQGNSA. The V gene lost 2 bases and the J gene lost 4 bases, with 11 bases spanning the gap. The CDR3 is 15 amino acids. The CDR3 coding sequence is TGTGCCAGCAGCTTACAAGCGGCCCTTAATGAAAAACTGTTTTTT. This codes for CASSLQAALNEKLFF. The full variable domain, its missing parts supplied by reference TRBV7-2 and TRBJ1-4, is GAGVSQSPSNKVTEKGKDVELRCDPISGHTALYWYRQSLGQGLEFLIYFQGNSAPDKSGLPSDRFSAERTGGSVSTLTIQRTQQEDSAVYLCASSLQAALNEKLFFGSGTQLSVL.

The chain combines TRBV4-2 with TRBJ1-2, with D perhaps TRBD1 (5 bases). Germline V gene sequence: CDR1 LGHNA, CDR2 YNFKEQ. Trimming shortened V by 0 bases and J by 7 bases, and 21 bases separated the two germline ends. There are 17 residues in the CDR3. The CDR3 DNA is TGTGCCAGCAGCCAAGATTTTAGGCTTCAGGGTGGTGGTGGCTACACCTTC. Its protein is CASSQDFRLQGGGGYTF.

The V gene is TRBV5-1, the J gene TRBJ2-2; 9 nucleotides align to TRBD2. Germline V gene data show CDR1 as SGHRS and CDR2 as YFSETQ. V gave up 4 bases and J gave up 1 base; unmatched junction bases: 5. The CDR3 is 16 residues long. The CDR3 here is CASSRSGSLNTGELFF. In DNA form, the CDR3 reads TGCGCCAGCAGCCGTAGCGGGAGCCTGAACACCGGGGAGCTGTTTTTT.

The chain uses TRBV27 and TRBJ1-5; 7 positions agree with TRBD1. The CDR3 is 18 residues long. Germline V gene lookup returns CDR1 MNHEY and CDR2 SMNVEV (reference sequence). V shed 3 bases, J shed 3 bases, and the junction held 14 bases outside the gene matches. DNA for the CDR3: TGTGCCAGCAGTTTTCGGCTGGCAGGGGGTCAATACAATCAGCCCCAGCATTTT. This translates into CASSFRLAGGQYNQPQHF.

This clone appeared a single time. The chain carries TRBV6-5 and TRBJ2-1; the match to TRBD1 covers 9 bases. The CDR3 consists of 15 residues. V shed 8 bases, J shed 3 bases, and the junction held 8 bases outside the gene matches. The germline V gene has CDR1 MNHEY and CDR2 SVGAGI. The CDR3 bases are TGTGCCAGCCGTCAACAGGGGGCGAACTACAATGAGCAGTTCTTC. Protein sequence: CASRQQGANYNEQFF.

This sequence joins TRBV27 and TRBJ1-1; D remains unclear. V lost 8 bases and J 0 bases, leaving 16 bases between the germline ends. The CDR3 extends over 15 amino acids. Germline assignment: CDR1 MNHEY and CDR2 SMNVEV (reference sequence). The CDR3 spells CASLPQVGLNTEAFF. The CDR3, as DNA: TGTGCCAGCTTGCCCCAGGTCGGATTGAACACTGAAGCTTTCTTT.

The CDR3 protein is CASSSNTRGQGVGTDTQYF. The CDR3 DNA reads as TGTGCCAGCAGCTCCAACACCCGGGGACAGGGGGTTGGCACAGATACGCAGTATTTT. The chain joins TRBV9 to TRBJ2-3; 11 nucleotides line up with TRBD1. The CDR3 has 19 amino acids. Germline V gene lookup returns CDR1 SGDLS and CDR2 YYNGEE. The V segment lost 4 bases and the J segment 1 base; nucleotides outside the gene matches: 14.

The CDR3 spells CASSYGQAGANVLTF. The CDR3, as DNA: TGTGCCAGCAGTTACGGACAGGCTGGGGCCAACGTCCTGACTTTC. V gene TRBV6-6 combines with J gene TRBJ2-6; 7 bases agree with TRBD1. The CDR3 length is 15 residues. V gave up 2 bases and J gave up 2 bases; unmatched junction bases: 0. Germline V gene lookup returns CDR1 MNHNY and CDR2 SVGAGI (reference sequence).

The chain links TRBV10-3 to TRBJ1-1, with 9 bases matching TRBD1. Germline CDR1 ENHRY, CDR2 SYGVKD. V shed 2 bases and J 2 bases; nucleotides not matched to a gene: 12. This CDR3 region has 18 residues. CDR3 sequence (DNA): TGTGCCATCAGTGAGGGGCAGGGATTGGGACAGGGAAACACTGAAGCTTTCTTT. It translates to CAISEGQGLGQGNTEAFF.

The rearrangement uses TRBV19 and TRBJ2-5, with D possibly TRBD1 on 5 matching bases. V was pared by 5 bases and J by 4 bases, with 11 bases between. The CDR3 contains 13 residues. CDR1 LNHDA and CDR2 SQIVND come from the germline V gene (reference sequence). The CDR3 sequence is CASSLQGRETQYF. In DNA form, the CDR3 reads TGTGCCAGTAGTTTGCAGGGAAGAGAGACCCAGTACTTC.

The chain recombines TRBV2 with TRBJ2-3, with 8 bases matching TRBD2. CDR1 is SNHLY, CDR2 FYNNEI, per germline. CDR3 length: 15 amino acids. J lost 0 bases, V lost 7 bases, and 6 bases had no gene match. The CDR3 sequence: CASIFSGVSTDTQYF. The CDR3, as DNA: TGTGCCAGCATTTTTAGCGGGGTTAGCACAGATACGCAGTATTTT.